This T cell receptor (beta chain) was captured by sequencing in a study of Ad26.COV2.S vaccination and SARS-CoV-2 variants. This table comes from immunoSEQ multiplex PCR, and its TCRdb copy is limited to in-frame clones, with some not included. The sample consists of about 440,000 clones, 87% of them appearing once. CDR1 is LNHDA and CDR2 is SQIVND in the germline V gene (reference sequence). This CDR3 comprises 13 residues. V shed 2 bases and J shed 2 bases, with 7 bases lying between them. Documented treatment: about 20 received Ad26.COV2.S at low or high dose, single or two shots; 5 received placebo; per-sample allocation not given. Material that was analyzed had been drawn on day 63 after the first vaccine or placebo injection.

Sequencing used peripheral blood, obtained in a trial of Ad26.COV2.S vaccine versus placebo. The TCR sequence derives from a person between 18 and 65 years old who received the Ad26.COV2.S COVID-19 vaccine or a placebo. J is TRBJ2-7 and V is TRBV19; D is uncertain. As DNA, the CDR3 is TGTGCCAGTAGTATACGGGCAACCTACGAGCAGTACTTC. Its translation: CASSIRATYEQYF.